This T cell receptor beta chain is drawn from a study of T cell repertoires in aging, cancer and after chemotherapy. Overall study results and limits: In cancer patients, declining TCR diversity with age involved lost richness and lost evenness. Compared with age-matched healthy donors, untreated hematological or solid cancer patients showed higher blood TCR clonality.

With regard to this clonotype: The antigen is not known.

TCR beta rearrangements were amplified from peripheral blood genomic DNA. Multiplex touch-down PCR with TRB-A/B primers amplified rearranged V-D-J TRB sequences. MiXCR was run by TCRdb on the multiplex PCR reads, yielding one entry per CDR3 protein. The data contain over 15,000 distinct CDR3 sequences, 35% to 40% of them singletons. The V end lost 2 bases, the J end lost 2 bases, and 15 bases lay between the germline ends. Germline lookup yields CDR1 SGHNT and CDR2 YYREEE (reference sequence). This CDR3 has 16 residues. The chain has TRBV5-4 and TRBJ2-3; tentative D call: TRBD2 (6 bases). The clonotype was recovered from a human donor with a solid tumor. Sequenced sample: blood. The CDR3 coding sequence is TGTGCCAGCAGCTTTGGAATTGGCGGGACCACAGATACGCAGTATTTT. Translation gives CASSFGIGGTTDTQYF.